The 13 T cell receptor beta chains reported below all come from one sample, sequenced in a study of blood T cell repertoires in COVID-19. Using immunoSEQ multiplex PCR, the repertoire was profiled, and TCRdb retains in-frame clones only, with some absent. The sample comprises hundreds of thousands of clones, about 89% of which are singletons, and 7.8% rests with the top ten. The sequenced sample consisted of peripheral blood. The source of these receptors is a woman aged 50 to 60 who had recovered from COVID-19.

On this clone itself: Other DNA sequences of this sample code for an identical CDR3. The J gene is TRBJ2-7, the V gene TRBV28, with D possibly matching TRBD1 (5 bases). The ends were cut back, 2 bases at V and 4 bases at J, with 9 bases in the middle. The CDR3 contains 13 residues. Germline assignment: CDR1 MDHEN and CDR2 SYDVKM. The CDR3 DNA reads TGTGCCAGCAGTTTAGGGGCCCTATACGAGCAGTACTTC. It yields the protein CASSLGALYEQYF.

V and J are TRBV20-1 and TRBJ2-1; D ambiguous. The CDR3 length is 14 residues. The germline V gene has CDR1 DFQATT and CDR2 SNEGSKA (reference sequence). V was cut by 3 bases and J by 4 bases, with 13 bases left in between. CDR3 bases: TGCAGTGCTAGTCCCCTGGCGGAATACAATGAGCAGTTCTTC. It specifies CSASPLAEYNEQFF.

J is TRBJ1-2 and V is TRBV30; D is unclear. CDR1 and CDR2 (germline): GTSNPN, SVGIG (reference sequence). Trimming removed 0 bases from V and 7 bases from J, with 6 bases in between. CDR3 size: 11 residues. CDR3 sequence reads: CAWSVSGGYTF. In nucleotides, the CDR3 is TGTGCCTGGAGTGTAAGCGGTGGCTACACCTTC.

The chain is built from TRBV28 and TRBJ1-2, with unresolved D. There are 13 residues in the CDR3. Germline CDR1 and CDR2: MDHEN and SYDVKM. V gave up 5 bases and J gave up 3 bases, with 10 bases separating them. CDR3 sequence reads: CASSLRADYGYTF. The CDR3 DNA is TGTGCCAGCAGTCTAAGAGCGGACTATGGCTACACCTTC.

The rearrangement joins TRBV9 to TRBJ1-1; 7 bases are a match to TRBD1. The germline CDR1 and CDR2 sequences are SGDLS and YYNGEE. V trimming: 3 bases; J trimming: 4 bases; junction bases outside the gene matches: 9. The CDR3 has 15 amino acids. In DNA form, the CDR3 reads TGTGCCAGCAGCGCCGGACTCCGGGACAGCACTGAAGCTTTCTTT. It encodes CASSAGLRDSTEAFF. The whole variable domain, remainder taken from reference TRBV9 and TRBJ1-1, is DSGVTQTPKHLITATGQRVTLRCSPRSGDLSVYWYQQSLDQGLQFLIQYYNGEERAKGNILERFSAQQFPDLHSELNLSSLELGDSALYFCASSAGLRDSTEAFFGQGTRLTVV.

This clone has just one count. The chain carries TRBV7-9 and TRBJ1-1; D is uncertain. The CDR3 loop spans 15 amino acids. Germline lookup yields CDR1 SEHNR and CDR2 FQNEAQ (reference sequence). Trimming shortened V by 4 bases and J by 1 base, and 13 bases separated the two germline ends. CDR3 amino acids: CASSSLDEGNTEAFF. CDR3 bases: TGTGCCAGCAGCTCCTTAGACGAGGGGAACACTGAAGCTTTCTTT.

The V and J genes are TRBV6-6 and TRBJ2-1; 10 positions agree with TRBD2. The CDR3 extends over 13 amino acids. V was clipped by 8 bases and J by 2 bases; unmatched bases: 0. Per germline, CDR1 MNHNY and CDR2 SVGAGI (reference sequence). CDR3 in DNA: TGTGCCAGCGGGACTAGCGCCTACAATGAGCAGTTCTTC. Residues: CASGTSAYNEQFF.

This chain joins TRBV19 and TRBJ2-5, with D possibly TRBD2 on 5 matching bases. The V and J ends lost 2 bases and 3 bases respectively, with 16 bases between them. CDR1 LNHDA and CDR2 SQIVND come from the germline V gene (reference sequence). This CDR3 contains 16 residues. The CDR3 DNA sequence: TGTGCCAGTAGTATAAAGCCTTGGACGGGGAAAGAGACCCAGTACTTC. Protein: CASSIKPWTGKETQYF.

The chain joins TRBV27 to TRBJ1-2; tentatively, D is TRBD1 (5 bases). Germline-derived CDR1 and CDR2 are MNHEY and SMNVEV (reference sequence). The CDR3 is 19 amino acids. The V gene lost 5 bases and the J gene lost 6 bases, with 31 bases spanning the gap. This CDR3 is CASSPYPPWGGEGMNGYTF. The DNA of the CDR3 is TGTGCCAGCAGTCCCTATCCCCCCTGGGGCGGGGAGGGTATGAATGGCTACACCTTC.

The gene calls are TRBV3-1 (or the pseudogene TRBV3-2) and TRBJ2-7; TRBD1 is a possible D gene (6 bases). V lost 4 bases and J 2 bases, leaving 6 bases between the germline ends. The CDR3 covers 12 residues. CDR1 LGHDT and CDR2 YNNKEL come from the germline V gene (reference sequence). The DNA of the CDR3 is TGTGCCAGCAGCCGGGACACCTACGAGCAGTACTTC. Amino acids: CASSRDTYEQYF.

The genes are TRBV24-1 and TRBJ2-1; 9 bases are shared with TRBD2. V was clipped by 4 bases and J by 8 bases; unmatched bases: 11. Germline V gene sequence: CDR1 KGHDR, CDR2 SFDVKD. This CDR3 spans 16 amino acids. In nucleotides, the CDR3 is TGTGCCACCAGTGACATAGCGGGAGCAGGTATCTATGAGCAGTTCTTC. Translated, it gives CATSDIAGAGIYEQFF.

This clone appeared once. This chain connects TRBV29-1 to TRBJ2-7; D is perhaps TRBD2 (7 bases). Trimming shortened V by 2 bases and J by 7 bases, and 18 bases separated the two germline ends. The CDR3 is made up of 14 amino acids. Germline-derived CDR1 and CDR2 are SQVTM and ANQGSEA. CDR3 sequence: CSVESVRGGREQYF. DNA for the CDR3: TGCAGCGTTGAATCGGTCAGGGGAGGGCGAGAGCAGTACTTC.

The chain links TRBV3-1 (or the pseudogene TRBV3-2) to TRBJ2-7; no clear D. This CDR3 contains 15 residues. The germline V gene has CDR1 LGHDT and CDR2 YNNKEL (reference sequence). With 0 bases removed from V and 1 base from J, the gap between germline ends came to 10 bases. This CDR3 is CASSQDDSSSYEQYF. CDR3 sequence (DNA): TGTGCCAGCAGCCAAGATGACTCCTCTTCCTACGAGCAGTACTTC.